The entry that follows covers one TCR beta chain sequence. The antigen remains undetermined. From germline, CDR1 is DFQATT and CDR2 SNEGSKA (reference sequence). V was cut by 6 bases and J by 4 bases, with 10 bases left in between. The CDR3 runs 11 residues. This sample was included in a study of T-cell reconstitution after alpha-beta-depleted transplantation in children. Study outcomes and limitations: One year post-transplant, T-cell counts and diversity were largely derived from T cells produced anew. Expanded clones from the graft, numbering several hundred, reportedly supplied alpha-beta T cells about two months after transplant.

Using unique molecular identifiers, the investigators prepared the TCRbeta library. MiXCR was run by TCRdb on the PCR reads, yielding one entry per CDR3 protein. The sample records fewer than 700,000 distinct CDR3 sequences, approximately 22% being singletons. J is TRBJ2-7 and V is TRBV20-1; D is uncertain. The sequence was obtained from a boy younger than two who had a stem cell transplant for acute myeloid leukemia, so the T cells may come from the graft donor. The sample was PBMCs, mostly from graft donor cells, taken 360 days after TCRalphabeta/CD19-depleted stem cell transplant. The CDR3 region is CSALHRYEQYV. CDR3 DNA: TGCAGTGCCCTTCATAGGTACGAGCAGTACGTC.